These T cell receptor beta chains were read from a single sample in a study of blood T cells in healthy people across ages. One entry per CDR3 protein, called by TCRdb with MiXCR from the 5' RACE reads. The sample consists of some 700,000 distinct CDR3 sequences, roughly 41% of them appearing once. The sample comprised blood. Source of these receptors: a woman aged 55-70 years in good health. The CDR3 runs from the conserved cysteine through the conserved F or W. A D gene is named only where the DNA matches it firmly. Not every row has a clone size; where given, it reads once, few, many or a size class.

few,13,-,TRBJ2-3,TRBV5-1,TGCGCCAGCAGCTCGGGGGAGGTAGACACGCAGTATTTT,CASSSGEVDTQYF
-,15,TRBD2,TRBJ2-1,TRBV7-3,TGTGCCAGCAGCCCCTCTAGCGGGAGGTCAAATGAGCAGTTCTTC,CASSPSSGRSNEQFF
-,12,-,TRBJ2-7,TRBV5-4,TGTGCCAGCAGCCTGAAGCCTGGAGAGCAGTACTTC,CASSLKPGEQYF
once,19,-,TRBJ2-7,TRBV9,TGTGCCAGCAGCGTAATTAAGGGGGGACTACCTGTCACGGCCTACGAGCAGAGCTTC,CASSVIKGGLPVTAYEQSF
-,17,-,TRBJ2-1,TRBV28,TGTGCCAGCAGTTTATCCCAAAACCGACTAGTGGGCAATGAGCAGTTCTTC,CASSLSQNRLVGNEQFF
few,15,-,TRBJ1-1,TRBV7-2,TGTGCCAGCAGCCCTCGGCGGGGGGCCGGAACTGAAGCTTTCTTT,CASSPRRGAGTEAFF
-,13,-,TRBJ2-7,TRBV15,TGTGCCACCAACCCTGGGGGGACCTACGAGCAGTACTTC,CATNPGGTYEQYF
-,15,-,TRBJ2-7,TRBV11-2,TGTGCCAGCAGCTTGGATGTGGCAGGGTCCCACGAGCAGTACTTC,CASSLDVAGSHEQYF
-,15,-,TRBJ2-5,TRBV3-1,TGTGCCAGCAGCCAAGACGGACAACAACAAGAGACCCAGTACTTC,CASSQDGQQQETQYF
-,22,-,TRBJ2-1,TRBV24-1,TGTGCCACCAGTGATTTGCCAAGACACATAATACAGCCTAGCGTGGTAATTAATGAGCAGTTCTTC,CATSDLPRHIIQPSVVINEQFF
-,15,-,TRBJ2-1,TRBV3-1,TGTGCCAGCAGCCAGGCCTCTAGCGTAGTTAATGAGCAGTTCTTC,CASSQASSVVNEQFF
-,13,-,TRBJ1-5,TRBV20-1,TGCAGTGCTTTCCGGGACTCGAATCAGCCCCAGCATTTT,CSAFRDSNQPQHF
-,14,-,TRBJ1-1,TRBV15,TGTGCCACCAGCAGAGATAGGACCTACACTGAAGCTTTCTTT,CATSRDRTYTEAFF
-,16,TRBD1,TRBJ1-1,TRBV25-1,TGTGCCAGCAGCGGGACAGGGGGCATCCCGAACACTGAAGCTTTCTTT,CASSGTGGIPNTEAFF
-,16,-,TRBJ2-1,TRBV20-1,TGCAGTGCTACCGTGGAAAGGGGCTTTGACCCCAATGAGCAGTTCTTC,CSATVERGFDPNEQFF
many,16,-,TRBJ2-2,TRBV15,TGTGCCACCAGCAGAGATCTGGGCCCGATAACCGGGGAGCTGTTTTTT,CATSRDLGPITGELFF
-,12,-,TRBJ1-1,TRBV3-1,TGTGCCAGCAGTGGGGGGGGGCCTGAAACTTTCTTT,CASSGGGPETFF
-,16,-,TRBJ2-7,TRBV21-1,TGTGCCAACAACAAAGCGCTTTGGGAAGGGGCCTACGAGCAGTACTTC,CANNKALWEGAYEQYF
-,14,-,TRBJ2-3,TRBV27,TGTGCCAGCAGTTTGCAGTCGGGAGCAGATACGCAGTATTTT,CASSLQSGADTQYF
-,12,-,TRBJ2-1,TRBV3-1,TGTGCCAGCAGCCAAGAATGGGAGACCCAGTTCTTC,CASSQEWETQFF
-,17,TRBD2,TRBJ2-3,TRBV6-1,TGTGCCAGCAGGGATCTTAGCGGGATAGCTAGCACAGATACGCAGTATTTT,CASRDLSGIASTDTQYF
-,15,-,TRBJ1-4,TRBV12-3/TRBV12-4,TGTGCCAGCAGTTTAATGACGGCAACTAATGAAAAACTGTTTTTT,CASSLMTATNEKLFF
-,14,-,TRBJ2-4,TRBV20-1,TGCAGTGCTGATGATCGCAGCAGTAAAAACATTCAGTACTTC,CSADDRSSKNIQYF
-,12,-,TRBJ2-2,TRBV7-3,TGTGCCAGCAGGGAGGAGGCCGGGGAGCTGTTTTTT,CASREEAGELFF
-,19,TRBD2,TRBJ2-1,TRBV24-1,TGTGCCACTCAGGACACACCCGAGTTAGCGGGAGGGCAGTACAATGAGCAGTTCTTC,CATQDTPELAGGQYNEQFF
many,14,-,TRBJ2-7,TRBV20-1,TGCAGTGCTAGAGGGGGTGCAGGGGCCTACGAGCAGTACTTC,CSARGGAGAYEQYF
-,15,TRBD1,TRBJ2-7,TRBV7-2,TGTGCCAGCAGCCGAGACAGGGTTCCCTCCTACGAGCAGTACTTC,CASSRDRVPSYEQYF
-,16,-,TRBJ2-6,TRBV7-2,TGTGCCAGCAGCTTAGTCCCCAGCTCTGGGGCCAACGTCCTGACTTTC,CASSLVPSSGANVLTF
many,14,-,TRBJ2-1,TRBV20-1,TGCAGTGCTAGCGTCGATACAGGGACCAATGAGCAGTTCTTC,CSASVDTGTNEQFF
-,13,-,TRBJ1-2,TRBV19,TGTGCCAGTAGCGGAAGGGACGGCTATGGCTACACCTTC,CASSGRDGYGYTF